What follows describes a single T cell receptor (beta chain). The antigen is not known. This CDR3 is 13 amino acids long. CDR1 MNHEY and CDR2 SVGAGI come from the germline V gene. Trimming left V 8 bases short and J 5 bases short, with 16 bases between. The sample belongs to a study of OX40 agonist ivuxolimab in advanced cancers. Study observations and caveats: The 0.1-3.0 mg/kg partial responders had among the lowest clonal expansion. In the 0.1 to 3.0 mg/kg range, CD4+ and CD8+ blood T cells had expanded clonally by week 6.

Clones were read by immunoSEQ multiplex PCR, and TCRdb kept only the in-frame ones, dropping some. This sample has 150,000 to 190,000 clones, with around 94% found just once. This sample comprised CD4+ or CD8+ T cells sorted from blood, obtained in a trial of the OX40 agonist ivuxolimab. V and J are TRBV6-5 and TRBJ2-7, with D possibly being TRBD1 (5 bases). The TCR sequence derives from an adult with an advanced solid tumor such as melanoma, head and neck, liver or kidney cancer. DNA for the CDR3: TGTGCCAGCCGTATAAGGGGAAGGCACGAGCAGTACTTC. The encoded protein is CASRIRGRHEQYF.